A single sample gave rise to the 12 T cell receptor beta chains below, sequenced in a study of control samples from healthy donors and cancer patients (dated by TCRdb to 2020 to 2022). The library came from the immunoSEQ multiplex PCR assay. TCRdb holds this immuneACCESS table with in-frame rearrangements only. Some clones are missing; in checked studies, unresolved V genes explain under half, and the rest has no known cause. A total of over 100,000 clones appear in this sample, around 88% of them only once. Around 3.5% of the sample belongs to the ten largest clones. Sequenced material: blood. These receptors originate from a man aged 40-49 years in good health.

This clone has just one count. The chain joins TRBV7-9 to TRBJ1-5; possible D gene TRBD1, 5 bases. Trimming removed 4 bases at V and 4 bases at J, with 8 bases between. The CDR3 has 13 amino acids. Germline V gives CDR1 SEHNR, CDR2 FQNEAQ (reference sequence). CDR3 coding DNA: TGTGCCAGCAGCTCACAGGAGAATCAGCCCCAGCATTTT. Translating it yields CASSSQENQPQHF. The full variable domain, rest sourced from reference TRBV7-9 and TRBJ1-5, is DTGVSQNPRHKITKRGQNVTFRCDPISEHNRLYWYRQTLGQGPEFLTYFQNEAQLEKSRLLSDRFSAERPKGSFSTLEIQRTEQGDSAMYLCASSSQENQPQHFGDGTRLSIL.

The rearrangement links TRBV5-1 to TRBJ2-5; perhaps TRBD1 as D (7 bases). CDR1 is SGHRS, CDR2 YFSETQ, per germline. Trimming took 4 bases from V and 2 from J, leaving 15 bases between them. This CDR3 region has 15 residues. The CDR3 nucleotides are TGCGCCAGCAGCCGAGATGCGGGACAGCAAGAGACCCAGTACTTC. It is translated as CASSRDAGQQETQYF.

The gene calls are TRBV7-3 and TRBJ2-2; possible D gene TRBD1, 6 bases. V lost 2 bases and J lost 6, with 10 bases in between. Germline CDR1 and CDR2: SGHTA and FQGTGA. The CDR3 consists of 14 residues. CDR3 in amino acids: CASSLVTGSGELFF. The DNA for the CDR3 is TGTGCCAGCAGCTTAGTCACAGGGTCCGGGGAGCTGTTTTTT.

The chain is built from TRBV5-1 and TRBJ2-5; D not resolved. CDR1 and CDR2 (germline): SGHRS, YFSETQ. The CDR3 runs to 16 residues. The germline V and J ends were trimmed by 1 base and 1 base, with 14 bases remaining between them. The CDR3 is CASSLTDPRLQETQYF. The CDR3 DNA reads TGCGCCAGCAGCTTGACAGATCCAAGGCTCCAAGAGACCCAGTACTTC.

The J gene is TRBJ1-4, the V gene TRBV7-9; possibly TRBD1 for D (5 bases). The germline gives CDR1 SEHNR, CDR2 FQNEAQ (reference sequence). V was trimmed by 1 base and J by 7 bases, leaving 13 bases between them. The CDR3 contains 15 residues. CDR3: CASSLGGGSREKLFF. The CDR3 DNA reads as TGTGCCAGCAGCTTAGGTGGGGGGTCCCGTGAAAAACTGTTTTTT.

CDR3 in DNA: TGCGCCAGCAGCTTGGGTTCGGAAAGGAATGGCTACACCTTC. Translation: CASSLGSERNGYTF. The chain recombines TRBV5-1 with TRBJ1-2; D gene uncertain. Germline CDR1 and CDR2: SGHRS and YFSETQ. The CDR3 covers 14 residues. Trimming pared 0 bases from V and 6 bases from J, leaving 12 bases between.

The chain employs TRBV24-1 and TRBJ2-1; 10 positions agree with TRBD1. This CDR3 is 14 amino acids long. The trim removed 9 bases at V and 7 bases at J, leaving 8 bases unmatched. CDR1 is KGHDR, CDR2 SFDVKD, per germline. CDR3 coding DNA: TGTGCCACCTCGAGCCGGGACAGGGGAAATGAGCAGTTCTTC. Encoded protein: CATSSRDRGNEQFF.

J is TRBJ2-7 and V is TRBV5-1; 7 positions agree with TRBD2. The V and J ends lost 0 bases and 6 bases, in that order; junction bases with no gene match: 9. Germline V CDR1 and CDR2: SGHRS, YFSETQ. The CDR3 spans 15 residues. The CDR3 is CASSLEGLPGGEQYF. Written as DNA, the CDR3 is TGCGCCAGCAGCTTGGAGGGGCTCCCGGGGGGCGAGCAGTACTTC.

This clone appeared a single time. This chain's CDR3 is CASSQVSNEKLFF. The CDR3, as DNA: TGTGCCAGCAGCCAAGTCAGTAATGAAAAACTGTTTTTT. The rearrangement links TRBV3-1 (or the pseudogene TRBV3-2) to TRBJ1-4; no firm D call. CDR1 and CDR2 (germline): LGHDT, YNNKEL (reference sequence). V lost 1 base to trimming and J lost 4 bases, with 4 bases between them. The CDR3 covers 13 residues.

CDR3 DNA: TGTGCCAGCTCAGGGGGAAGTGAGGAGACCCAGTACTTC. It yields the protein CASSGGSEETQYF. The gene calls are TRBV18 and TRBJ2-5, with D perhaps matching TRBD1 or TRBD2 (5 bases each). The V end was cut by 5 bases, the J end by 5 bases, with 12 bases between. The CDR3 runs to 13 residues. The germline V gene has CDR1 KGHSH and CDR2 LQKENI.

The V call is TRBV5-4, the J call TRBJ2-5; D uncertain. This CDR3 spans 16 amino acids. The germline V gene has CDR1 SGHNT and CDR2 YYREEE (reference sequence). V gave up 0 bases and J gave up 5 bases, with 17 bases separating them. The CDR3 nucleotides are TGTGCCAGCAGCTTGGCCTACCGTGAGGCTGGGGAGACCCAGTACTTC. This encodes CASSLAYREAGETQYF.

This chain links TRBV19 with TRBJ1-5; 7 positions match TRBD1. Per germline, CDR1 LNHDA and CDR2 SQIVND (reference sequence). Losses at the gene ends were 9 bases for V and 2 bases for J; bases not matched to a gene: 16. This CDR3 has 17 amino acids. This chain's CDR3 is CASYGGRGTMGNQPQHF. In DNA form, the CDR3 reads TGTGCCAGCTACGGAGGCAGGGGGACAATGGGCAATCAGCCCCAGCATTTT.